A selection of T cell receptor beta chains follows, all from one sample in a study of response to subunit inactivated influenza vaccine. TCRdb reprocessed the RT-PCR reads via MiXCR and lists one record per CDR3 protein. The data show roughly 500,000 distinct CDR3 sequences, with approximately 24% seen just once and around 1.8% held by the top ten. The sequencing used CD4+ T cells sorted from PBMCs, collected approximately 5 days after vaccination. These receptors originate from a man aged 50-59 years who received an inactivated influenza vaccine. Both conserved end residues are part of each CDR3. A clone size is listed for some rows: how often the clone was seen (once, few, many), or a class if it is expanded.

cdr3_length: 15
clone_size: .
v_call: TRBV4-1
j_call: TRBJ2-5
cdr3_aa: CASSQDWGYQETQYF

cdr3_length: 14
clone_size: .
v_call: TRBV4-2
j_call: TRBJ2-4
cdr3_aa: CASSQDEVKNIQYF

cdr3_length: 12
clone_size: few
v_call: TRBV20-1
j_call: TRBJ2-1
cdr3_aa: CSAWTDYNEQFF

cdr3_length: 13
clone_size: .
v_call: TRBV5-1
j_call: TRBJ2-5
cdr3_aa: CASHSGYQETQYF

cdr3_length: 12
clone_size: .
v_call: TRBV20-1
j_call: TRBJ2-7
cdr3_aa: CSTDTDSYEQYF

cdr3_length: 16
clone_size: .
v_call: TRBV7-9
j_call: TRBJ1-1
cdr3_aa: CASSFMTGLVGTEAFF

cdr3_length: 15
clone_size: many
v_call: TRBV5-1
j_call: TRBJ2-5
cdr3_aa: CASSLGLAGSETQYF

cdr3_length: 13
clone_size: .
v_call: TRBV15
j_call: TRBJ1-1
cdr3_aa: CATSRGGDTEAFF

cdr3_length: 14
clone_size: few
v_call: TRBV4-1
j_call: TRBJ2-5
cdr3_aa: CASSQRYMGETQYF

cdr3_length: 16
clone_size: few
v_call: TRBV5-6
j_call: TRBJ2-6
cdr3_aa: CASSLSGFSGANVLTF

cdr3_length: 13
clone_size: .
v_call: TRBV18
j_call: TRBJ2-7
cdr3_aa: CASSQGEGYEQYF

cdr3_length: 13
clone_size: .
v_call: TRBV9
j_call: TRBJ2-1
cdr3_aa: CASSVEPGNEQFF

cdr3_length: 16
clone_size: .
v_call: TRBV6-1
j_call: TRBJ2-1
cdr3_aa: CASSPILAGVYNEQFF

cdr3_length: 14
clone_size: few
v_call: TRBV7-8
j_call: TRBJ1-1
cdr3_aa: CASSFGTGSTEAFF

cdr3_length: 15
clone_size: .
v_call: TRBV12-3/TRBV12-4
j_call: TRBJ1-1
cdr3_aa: CASTLEAGFNTEAFF

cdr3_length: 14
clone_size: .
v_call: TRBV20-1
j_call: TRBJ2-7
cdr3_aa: CSATQTSGGNEQYF

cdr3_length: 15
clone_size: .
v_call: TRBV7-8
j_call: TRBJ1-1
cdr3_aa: CASSKNRDRDFEAFF

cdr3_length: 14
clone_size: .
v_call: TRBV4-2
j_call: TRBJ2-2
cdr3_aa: CASSPLAVKGELFF

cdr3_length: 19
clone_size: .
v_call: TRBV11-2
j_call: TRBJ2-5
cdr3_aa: CASSSRYPSGSLYQETQYF

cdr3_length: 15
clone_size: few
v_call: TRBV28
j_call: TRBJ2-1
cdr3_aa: CASSLGGAGRNEQFF

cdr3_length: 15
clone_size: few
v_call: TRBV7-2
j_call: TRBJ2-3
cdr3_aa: CASSPGGGFTDTQYF

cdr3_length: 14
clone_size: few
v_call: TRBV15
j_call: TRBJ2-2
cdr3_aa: CATSSRAGTGELFF

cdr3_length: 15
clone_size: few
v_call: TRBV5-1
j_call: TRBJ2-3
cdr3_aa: CASSLGQGARDTQYF

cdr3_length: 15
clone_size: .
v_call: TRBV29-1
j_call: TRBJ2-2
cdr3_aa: CSVVGGAVGTGELFF

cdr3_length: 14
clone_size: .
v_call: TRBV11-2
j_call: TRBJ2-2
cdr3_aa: CASSPREQGGELFF

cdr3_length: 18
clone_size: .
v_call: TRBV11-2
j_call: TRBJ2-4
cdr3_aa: CASSLLGSGIVAKNIQYF

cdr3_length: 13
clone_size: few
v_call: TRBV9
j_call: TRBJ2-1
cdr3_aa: CASSVELDSEQFF

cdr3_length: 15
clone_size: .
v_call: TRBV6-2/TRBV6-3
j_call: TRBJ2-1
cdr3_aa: CASRPPRGSYNEQFF

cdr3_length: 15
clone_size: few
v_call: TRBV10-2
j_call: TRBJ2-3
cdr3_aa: CASSEASGRRDTQYF

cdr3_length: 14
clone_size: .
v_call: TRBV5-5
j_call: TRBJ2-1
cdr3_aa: CASSLVGALNEQFF